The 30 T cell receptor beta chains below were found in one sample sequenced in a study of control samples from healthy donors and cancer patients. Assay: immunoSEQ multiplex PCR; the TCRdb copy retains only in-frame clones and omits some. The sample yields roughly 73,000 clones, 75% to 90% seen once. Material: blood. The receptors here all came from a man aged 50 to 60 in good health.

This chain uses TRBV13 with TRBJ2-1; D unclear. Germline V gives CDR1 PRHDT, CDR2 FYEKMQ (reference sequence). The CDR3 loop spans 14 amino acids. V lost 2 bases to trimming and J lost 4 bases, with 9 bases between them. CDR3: CASSLKGRYNEQFF. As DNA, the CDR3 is TGTGCCAGCAGCTTAAAGGGCAGGTACAATGAGCAGTTCTTC.

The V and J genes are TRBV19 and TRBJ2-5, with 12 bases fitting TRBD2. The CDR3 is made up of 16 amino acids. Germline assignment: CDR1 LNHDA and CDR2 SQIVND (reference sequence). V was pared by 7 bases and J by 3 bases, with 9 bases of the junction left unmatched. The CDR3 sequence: CASITSGLAGEETQYF. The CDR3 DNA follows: TGTGCCAGTATCACCTCGGGACTAGCGGGCGAAGAGACCCAGTACTTC.

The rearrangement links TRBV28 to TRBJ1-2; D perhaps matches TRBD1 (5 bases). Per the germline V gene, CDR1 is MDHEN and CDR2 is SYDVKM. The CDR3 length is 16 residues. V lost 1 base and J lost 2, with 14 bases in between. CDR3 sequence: CASSLLNPTGNYGYTF. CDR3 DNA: TGTGCCAGCAGTTTATTAAACCCCACAGGAAACTATGGCTACACCTTC.

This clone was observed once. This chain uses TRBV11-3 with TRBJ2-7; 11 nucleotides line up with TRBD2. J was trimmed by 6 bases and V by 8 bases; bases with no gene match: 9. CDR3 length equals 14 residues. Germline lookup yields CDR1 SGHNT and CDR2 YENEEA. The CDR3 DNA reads TGTGCCAGCGGCCTTGGGCTAGCGGGAGGCGAGCAGTACTTC. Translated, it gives CASGLGLAGGEQYF.

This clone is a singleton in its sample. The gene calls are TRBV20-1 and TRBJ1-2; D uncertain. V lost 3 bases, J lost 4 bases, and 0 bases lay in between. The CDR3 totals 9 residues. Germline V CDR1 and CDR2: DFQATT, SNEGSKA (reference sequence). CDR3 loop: CSASYGYTF. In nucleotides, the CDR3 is TGCAGTGCTAGCTATGGCTACACCTTC.

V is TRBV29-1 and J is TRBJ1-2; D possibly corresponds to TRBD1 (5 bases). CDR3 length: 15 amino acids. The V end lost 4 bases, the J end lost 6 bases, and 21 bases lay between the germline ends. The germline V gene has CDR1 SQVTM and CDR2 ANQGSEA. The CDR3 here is CSVGLGPIQRDGYTF. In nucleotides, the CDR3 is TGCAGCGTTGGTTTGGGACCTATACAGAGGGATGGCTACACCTTC.

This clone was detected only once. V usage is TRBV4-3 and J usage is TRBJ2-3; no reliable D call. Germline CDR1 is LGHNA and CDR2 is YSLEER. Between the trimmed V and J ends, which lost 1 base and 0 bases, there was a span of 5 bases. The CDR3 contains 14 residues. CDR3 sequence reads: CASSQGLSTDTQYF. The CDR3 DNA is TGCGCCAGCAGCCAAGGACTGAGCACAGATACGCAGTATTTT.

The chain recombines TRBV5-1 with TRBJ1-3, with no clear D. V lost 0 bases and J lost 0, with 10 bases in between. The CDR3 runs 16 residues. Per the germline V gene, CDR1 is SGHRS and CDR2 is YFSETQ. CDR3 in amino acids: CASSLGAASSGNTIYF. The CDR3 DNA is TGCGCCAGCAGCTTGGGTGCCGCCTCCTCTGGAAACACCATATATTTT.

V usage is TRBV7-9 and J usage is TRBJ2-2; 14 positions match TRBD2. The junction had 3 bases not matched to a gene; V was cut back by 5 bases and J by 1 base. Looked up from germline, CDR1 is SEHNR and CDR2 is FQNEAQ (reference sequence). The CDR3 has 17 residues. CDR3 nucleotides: TGTGCCAGCAGCCGGACTAGCGGGGGGCTGAACACCGGGGAGCTGTTTTTT. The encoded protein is CASSRTSGGLNTGELFF.

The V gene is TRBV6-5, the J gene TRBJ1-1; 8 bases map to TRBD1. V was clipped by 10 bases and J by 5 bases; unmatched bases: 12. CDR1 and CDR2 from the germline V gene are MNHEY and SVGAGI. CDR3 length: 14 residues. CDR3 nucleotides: TGTGCCACCCAGATTCGACAGGGGCAGACTGAAGCTTTCTTT. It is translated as CATQIRQGQTEAFF.

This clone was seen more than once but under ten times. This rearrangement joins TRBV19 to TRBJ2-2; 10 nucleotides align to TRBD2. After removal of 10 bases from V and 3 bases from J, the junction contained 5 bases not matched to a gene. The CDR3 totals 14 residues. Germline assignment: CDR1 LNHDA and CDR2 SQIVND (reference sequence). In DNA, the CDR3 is TGTGCCACCCGGACTAGCGGATACACCGGGGAGCTGTTTTTT. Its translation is CATRTSGYTGELFF.

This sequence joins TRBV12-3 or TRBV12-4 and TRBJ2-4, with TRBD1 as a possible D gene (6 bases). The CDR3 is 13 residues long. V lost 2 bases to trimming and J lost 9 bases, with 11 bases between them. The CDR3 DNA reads TGTGCCAGCAGTTTAAAGCAGGGGAGCATTCAGTACTTC. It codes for CASSLKQGSIQYF.

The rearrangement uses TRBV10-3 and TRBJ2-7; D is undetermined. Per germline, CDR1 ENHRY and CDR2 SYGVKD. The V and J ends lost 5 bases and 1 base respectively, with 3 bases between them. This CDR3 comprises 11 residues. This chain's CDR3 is CAISRSYEQYF. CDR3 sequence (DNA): TGTGCCATCAGTAGGTCCTACGAGCAGTACTTC.

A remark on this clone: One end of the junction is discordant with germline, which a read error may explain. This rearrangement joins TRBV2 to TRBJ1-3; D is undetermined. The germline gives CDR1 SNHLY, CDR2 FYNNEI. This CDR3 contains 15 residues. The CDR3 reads CASTMGKFSGNTIYF. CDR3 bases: TGTGCGAGCACCATGGGGAAGTTCTCTGGAAACACCATATATTTT. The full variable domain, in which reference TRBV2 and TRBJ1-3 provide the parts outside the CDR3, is EPEVTQTPSHQVTQMGQEVILRCVPISNHLYFYWYRQILGQKVEFLVSFYNNEISEKSEIFDDQFSVERPDGSNFTLKIRSTKLEDSAMYFCASTMGKFSGNTIYFGEGSWLTVV.

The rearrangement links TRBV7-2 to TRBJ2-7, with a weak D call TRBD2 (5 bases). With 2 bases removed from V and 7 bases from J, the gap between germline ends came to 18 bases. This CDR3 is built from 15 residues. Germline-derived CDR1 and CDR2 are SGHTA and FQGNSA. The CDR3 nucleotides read TGTGCCAGCAGCTTATATGGAGGTATCTACGGAGAGCAGTACTTC. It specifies CASSLYGGIYGEQYF.

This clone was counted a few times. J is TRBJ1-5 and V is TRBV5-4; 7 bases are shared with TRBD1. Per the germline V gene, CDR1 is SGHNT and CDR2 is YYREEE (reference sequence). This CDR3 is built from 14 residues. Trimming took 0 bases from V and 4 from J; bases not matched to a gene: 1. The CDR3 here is CASSLDRGNQPQHF. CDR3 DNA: TGTGCCAGCAGCTTGGACAGGGGAAATCAGCCCCAGCATTTT.

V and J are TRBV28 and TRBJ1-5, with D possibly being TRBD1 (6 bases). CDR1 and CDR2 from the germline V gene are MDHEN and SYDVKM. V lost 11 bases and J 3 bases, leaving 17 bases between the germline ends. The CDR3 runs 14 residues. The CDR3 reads CAGGGSVDNQPQHF. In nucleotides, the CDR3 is TGTGCCGGAGGGGGGAGTGTCGACAATCAGCCCCAGCATTTT.

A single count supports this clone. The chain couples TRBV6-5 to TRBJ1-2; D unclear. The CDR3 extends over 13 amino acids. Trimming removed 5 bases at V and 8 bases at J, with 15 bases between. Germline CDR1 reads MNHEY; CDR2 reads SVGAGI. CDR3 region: CASSNAGSPGYTF. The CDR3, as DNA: TGTGCCAGCAGTAACGCCGGGTCCCCCGGCTACACCTTC.

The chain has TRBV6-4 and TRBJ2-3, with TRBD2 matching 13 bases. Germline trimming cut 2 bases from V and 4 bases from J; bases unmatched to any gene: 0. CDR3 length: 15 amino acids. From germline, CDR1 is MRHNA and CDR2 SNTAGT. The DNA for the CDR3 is TGTGCCAGCAGTGACGGGACTAGCGGGGCAGATACGCAGTATTTT. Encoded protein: CASSDGTSGADTQYF.

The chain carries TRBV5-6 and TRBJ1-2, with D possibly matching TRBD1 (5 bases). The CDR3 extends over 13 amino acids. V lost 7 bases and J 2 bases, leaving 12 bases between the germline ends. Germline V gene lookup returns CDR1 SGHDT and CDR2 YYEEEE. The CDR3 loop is CASSRGRNYGYTF. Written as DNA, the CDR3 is TGTGCCAGCTCTCGGGGACGGAACTATGGCTACACCTTC.

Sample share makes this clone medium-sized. CDR3 residues: CASSLGETSYEQYF. CDR3 DNA: TGTGCCAGCAGCTTGGGGGAAACCTCCTACGAGCAGTACTTC. The gene calls are TRBV7-8 and TRBJ2-7; D assignment may be TRBD1 or TRBD2 (5 bases each). Trimming stripped 3 bases from V and 0 bases from J, with 9 bases between. Germline CDR1 and CDR2: SGHVS and FQNEAQ. The CDR3 loop spans 14 amino acids. The full variable domain, its missing parts supplied by reference TRBV7-8 and TRBJ2-7, is GAGVSQSPRYKVAKRGQDVALRCDPISGHVSLFWYQQALGQGPEFLTYFQNEAQLDKSGLPSDRFFAERPEGSVSTLKIQRTQQEDSAVYLCASSLGETSYEQYFGPGTRLTVT.

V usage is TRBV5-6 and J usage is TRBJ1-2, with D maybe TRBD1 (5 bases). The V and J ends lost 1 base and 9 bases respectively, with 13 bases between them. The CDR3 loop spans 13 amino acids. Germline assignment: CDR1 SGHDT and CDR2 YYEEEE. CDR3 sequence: CASSLLQGVSYTF. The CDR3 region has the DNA TGTGCCAGCAGCTTGTTGCAGGGAGTTAGCTACACCTTC.

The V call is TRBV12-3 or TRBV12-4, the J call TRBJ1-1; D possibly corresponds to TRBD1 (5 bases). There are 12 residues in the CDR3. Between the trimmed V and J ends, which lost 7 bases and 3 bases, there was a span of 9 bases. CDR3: CASKMGDTEAFF. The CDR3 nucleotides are TGTGCCAGCAAGATGGGGGACACTGAAGCTTTCTTT.

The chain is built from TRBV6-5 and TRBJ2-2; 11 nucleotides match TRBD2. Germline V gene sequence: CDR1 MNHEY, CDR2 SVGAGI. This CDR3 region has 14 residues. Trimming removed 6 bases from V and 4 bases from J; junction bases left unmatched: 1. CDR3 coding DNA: TGTGCCAGCAGCGGACTAGCGGGCACCGGGGAGCTGTTTTTT. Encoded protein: CASSGLAGTGELFF.

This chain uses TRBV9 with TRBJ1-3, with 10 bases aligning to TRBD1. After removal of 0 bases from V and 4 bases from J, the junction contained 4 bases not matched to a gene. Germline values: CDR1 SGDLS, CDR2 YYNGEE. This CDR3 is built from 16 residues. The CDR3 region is CASSVDMTGGGNTIYF. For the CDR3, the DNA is TGTGCCAGCAGCGTAGACATGACAGGGGGCGGAAACACCATATATTTT.

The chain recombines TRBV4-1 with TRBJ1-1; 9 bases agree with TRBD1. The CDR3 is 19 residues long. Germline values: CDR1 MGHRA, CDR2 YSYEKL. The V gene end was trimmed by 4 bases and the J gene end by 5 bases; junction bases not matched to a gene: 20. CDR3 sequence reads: CASSPGSILQGAGWTEAFF. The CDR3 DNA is TGCGCCAGCAGCCCGGGGTCTATATTACAGGGGGCGGGATGGACTGAAGCTTTCTTT.

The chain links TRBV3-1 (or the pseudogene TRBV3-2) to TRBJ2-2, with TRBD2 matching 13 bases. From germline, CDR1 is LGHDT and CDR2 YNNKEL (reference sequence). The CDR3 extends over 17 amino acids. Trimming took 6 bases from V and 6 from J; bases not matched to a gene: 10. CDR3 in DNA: TGTGCCAGCAGATCCCCTACTAGCGGGAGGGCCCCCGGGGAGCTGTTTTTT. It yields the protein CASRSPTSGRAPGELFF.

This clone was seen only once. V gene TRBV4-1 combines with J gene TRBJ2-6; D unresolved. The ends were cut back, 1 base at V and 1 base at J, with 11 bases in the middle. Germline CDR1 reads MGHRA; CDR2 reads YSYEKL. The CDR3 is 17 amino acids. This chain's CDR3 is CASSQVRGSSGANVLTF. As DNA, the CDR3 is TGCGCCAGCAGCCAAGTGAGAGGTAGTTCTGGGGCCAACGTCCTGACTTTC.

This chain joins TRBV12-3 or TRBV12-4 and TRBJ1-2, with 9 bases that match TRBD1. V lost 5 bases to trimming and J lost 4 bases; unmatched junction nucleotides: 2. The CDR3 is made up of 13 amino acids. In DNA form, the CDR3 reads TGTGCCAGCAGTCAGACAGGGGGCTATGGCTACACCTTC. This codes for CASSQTGGYGYTF.

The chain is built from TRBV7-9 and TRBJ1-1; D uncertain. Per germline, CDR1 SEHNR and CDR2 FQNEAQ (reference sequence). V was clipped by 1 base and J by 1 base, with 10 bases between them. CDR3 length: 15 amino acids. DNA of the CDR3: TGTGCCAGCAGCTTAGTCGACGGCAGGAACACTGAAGCTTTCTTT. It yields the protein CASSLVDGRNTEAFF. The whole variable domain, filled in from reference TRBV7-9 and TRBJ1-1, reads DTGVSQNPRHKITKRGQNVTFRCDPISEHNRLYWYRQTLGQGPEFLTYFQNEAQLEKSRLLSDRFSAERPKGSFSTLEIQRTEQGDSAMYLCASSLVDGRNTEAFFGQGTRLTVV.